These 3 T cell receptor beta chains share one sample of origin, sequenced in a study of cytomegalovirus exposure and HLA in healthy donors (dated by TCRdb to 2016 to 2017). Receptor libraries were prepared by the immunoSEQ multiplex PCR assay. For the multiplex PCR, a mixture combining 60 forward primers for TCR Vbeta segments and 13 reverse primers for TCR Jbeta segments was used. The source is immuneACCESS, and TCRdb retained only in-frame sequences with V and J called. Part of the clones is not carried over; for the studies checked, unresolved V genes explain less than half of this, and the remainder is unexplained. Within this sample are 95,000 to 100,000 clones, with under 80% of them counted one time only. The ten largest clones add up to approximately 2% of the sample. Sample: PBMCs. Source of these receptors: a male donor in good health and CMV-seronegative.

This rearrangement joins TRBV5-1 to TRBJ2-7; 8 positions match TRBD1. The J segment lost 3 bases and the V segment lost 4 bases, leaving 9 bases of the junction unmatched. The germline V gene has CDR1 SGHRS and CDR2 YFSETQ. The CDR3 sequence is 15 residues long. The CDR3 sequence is CASSPGGRVLYEQYF. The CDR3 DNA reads TGCGCCAGCAGCCCAGGGGGCCGGGTTCTCTACGAGCAGTACTTC.

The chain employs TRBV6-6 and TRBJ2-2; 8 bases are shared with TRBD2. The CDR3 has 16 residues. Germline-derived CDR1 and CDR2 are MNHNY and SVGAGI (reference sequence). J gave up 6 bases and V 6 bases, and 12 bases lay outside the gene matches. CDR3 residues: CASSEQGGRIPGELFF. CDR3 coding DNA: TGTGCCAGCAGCGAACAAGGCGGGAGGATTCCCGGGGAGCTGTTTTTT.

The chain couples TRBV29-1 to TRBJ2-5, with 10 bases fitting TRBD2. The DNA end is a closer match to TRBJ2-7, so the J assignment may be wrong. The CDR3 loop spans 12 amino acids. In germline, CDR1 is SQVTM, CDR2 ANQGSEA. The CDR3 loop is CSAGTSAYEQYF. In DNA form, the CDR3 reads TGCAGCGCCGGGACTAGCGCGTACGAGCAGTACTTC.